The next 12 T cell receptor beta chains were all read from a single sample in a study of technical replicates of blood from a handful of donors. The method was immunoSEQ multiplex PCR; TCRdb's version includes in-frame clones alone and lacks a portion of them. Here the sample spans tens of thousands of clones, approximately 87% being singletons. Sample: PBMCs. These receptors originate from a human donor in good health. Some clones in this sample may be carry-over from other donors' samples.

The genes are TRBV18 and TRBJ2-3, with no clear D. The CDR3 has 15 amino acids. Trimming took 6 bases from V and 0 from J, leaving 13 bases between them. Germline CDR1 is KGHSH and CDR2 is LQKENI. The CDR3 DNA reads as TGTGCCAGCTCGCCCCTACCGTCTAGCACAGATACGCAGTATTTT. Amino acids: CASSPLPSSTDTQYF.

The genes are TRBV28 and TRBJ2-6, with D perhaps TRBD2 (5 bases). The CDR3 consists of 15 residues. Trimming took 3 bases from V and 2 from J, leaving 8 bases between them. Per germline, CDR1 MDHEN and CDR2 SYDVKM. CDR3: CASSFGDPGANVLTF. In nucleotides, the CDR3 is TGTGCCAGCAGTTTCGGGGATCCTGGGGCCAACGTCCTGACTTTC.

The J gene is TRBJ1-4, the V gene TRBV11-1, with a weak D call TRBD1 (5 bases). Per germline, CDR1 SGHAT and CDR2 FQDESV (reference sequence). This CDR3 comprises 13 residues. Deletions cut 4 bases from V and 7 bases from J, with 10 bases between. CDR3 bases: TGTGCCAGCAGCTGGGGACTAGGTGAAAAACTGTTTTTT. It translates to CASSWGLGEKLFF.

This clone was picked up one time. The chain carries TRBV27 and TRBJ2-2; TRBD2 agrees at 9 bases. Germline V gene lookup returns CDR1 MNHEY and CDR2 SMNVEV (reference sequence). The CDR3 is 18 residues long. V shed 5 bases and J 0 bases; nucleotides not matched to a gene: 10. CDR3 nucleotide sequence: TGTGCCAGCAGTCCTTGGGCGGGGGGGACCGCGAACACCGGGGAGCTGTTTTTT. Translated, it gives CASSPWAGGTANTGELFF.

The J gene is TRBJ2-3, the V gene TRBV6-6; tentative D call: TRBD2 (6 bases). The V gene's germline CDR1 is MNHNY and CDR2 SVGAGI (reference sequence). With 8 bases removed from V and 4 bases from J, the gap between germline ends came to 13 bases. This CDR3 has 13 residues. CDR3 protein: CASRFWRADTQYF. CDR3 DNA: TGTGCCAGCCGGTTTTGGAGGGCAGATACGCAGTATTTT.

The chain recombines TRBV2 with TRBJ2-7; possibly TRBD2 for D (6 bases). Germline V lookup: CDR1 SNHLY, CDR2 FYNNEI. CDR3 size: 13 residues. Trimming removed 8 bases at V and 2 bases at J, with 13 bases between. The CDR3 loop is CASQQEGAYEQYF. The DNA of the CDR3 is TGTGCCAGCCAACAGGAGGGCGCCTACGAGCAGTACTTC.

The chain uses TRBV7-2 and TRBJ2-5, with D unclear. The CDR3 contains 14 residues. Germline V CDR1 and CDR2: SGHTA, FQGNSA. Trimming removed 5 bases from V and 2 bases from J, with 12 bases in between. The CDR3 DNA reads TGTGCCAGCAGCCTATTGCAGGCGCAAGAGACCCAGTACTTC. Its protein product is CASSLLQAQETQYF.

For the CDR3, the DNA is TGTGCCATCAGTGCGGTTAGCCCAGACAATGAGCAGTTCTTC. Its translation is CAISAVSPDNEQFF. J is TRBJ2-1 and V is TRBV10-3; D remains ambiguous. The CDR3 contains 14 residues. V was cut by 4 bases and J by 5 bases, with 12 bases left in between. CDR1 is ENHRY and CDR2 is SYGVKD in the germline V gene.

The J gene is TRBJ2-5, the V gene TRBV19, with TRBD1 matching 10 bases. The CDR3 contains 16 residues. With 4 bases clipped from V and 4 bases from J, the junction kept 9 bases outside the gene matches. Germline V lookup: CDR1 LNHDA, CDR2 SQIVND (reference sequence). CDR3 in amino acids: CASSTSGTGARETQYF. DNA of the CDR3: TGTGCCAGTAGTACCTCCGGGACAGGGGCCCGAGAGACCCAGTACTTC. The variable domain in full, completed from reference TRBV19 and TRBJ2-5, reads DGGITQSPKYLFRKEGQNVTLSCEQNLNHDAMYWYRQDPGQGLRLIYYSQIVNDFQKGDIAEGYSVSREKKESFPLTVTSAQKNPTAFYLCASSTSGTGARETQYFGPGTRLLVL.

The rearrangement uses TRBV19 and TRBJ1-5, with 9 bases identical to TRBD1. In germline, CDR1 is LNHDA, CDR2 SQIVND (reference sequence). Trimming at V came to 9 bases and at J to 4 bases, leaving 10 bases not matched to a gene. The CDR3 totals 15 residues. The CDR3 loop reads CASDSRQGGNQPQHF. The CDR3 coding sequence is TGTGCCAGCGATTCTCGACAGGGGGGGAATCAGCCCCAGCATTTT. The variable domain in full, with the rest retrieved from reference TRBV19 and TRBJ1-5, is DGGITQSPKYLFRKEGQNVTLSCEQNLNHDAMYWYRQDPGQGLRLIYYSQIVNDFQKGDIAEGYSVSREKKESFPLTVTSAQKNPTAFYLCASDSRQGGNQPQHFGDGTRLSIL.

The table lists this clone with a count of one. The V call is TRBV7-8, the J call TRBJ2-3; 8 bases are shared with TRBD1. Germline loops: CDR1 SGHVS, CDR2 FQNEAQ. Trimming removed 5 bases from V and 2 bases from J; junction bases left unmatched: 6. CDR3 length equals 15 residues. For the CDR3, the DNA is TGTGCCAGCAGCCCCCGGACAGGGAACACAGATACGCAGTATTTT. It specifies CASSPRTGNTDTQYF.

This clone was seen just once. The chain recombines TRBV2 with TRBJ2-3, with D maybe TRBD2 (5 bases). From germline, CDR1 is SNHLY and CDR2 FYNNEI. This CDR3 region has 12 residues. V was pared by 6 bases and J by 6 bases, with 10 bases between. Here the CDR3 DNA reads TGTGCCAGCAGGCCTAGCAGGGATACGCAGTATTTT. It specifies CASRPSRDTQYF.